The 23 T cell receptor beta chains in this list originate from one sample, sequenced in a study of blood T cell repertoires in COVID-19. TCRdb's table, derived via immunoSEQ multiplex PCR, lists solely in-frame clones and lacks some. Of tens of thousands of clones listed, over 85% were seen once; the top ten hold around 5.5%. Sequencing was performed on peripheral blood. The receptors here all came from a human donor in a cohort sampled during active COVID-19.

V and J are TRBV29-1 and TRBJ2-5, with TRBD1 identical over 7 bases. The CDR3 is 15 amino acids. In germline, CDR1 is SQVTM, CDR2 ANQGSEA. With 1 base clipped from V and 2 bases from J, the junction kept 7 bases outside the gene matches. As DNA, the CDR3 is TGCAGCGTTGAAGGTTCTACAGGGGTACAAGAGACCCAGTACTTC. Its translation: CSVEGSTGVQETQYF.

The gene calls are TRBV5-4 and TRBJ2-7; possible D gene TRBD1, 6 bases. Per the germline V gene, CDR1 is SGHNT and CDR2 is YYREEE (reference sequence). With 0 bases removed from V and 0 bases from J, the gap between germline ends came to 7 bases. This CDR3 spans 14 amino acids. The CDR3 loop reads CASSLEDSSYEQYF. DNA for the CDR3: TGTGCCAGCAGCTTGGAGGACAGCTCCTACGAGCAGTACTTC. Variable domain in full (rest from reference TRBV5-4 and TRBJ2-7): ETGVTQSPTHLIKTRGQQVTLRCSSQSGHNTVSWYQQALGQGPQFIFQYYREEENGRGNFPPRFSGLQFPNYSSELNVNALELDDSALYLCASSLEDSSYEQYFGPGTRLTVT.

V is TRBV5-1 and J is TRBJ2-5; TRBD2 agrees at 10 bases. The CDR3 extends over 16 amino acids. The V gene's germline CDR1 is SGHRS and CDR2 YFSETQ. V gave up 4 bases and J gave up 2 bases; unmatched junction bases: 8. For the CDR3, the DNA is TGCGCCAGCAGCCCCAACAGCGGGGGGGTACAAGAGACCCAGTACTTC. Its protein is CASSPNSGGVQETQYF.

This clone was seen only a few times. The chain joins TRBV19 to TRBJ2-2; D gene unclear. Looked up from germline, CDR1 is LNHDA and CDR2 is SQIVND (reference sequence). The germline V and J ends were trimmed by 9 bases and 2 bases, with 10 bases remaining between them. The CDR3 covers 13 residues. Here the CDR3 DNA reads TGTGCCAGCACCGGGTTTAACACCGGGGAGCTGTTTTTT. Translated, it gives CASTGFNTGELFF.

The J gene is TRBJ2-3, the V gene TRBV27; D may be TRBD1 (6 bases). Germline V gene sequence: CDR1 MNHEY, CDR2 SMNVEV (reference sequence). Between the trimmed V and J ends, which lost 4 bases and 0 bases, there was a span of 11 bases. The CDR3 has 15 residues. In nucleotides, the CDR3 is TGTGCCAGCAGTTCCTTTCAGGGGAGCACAGATACGCAGTATTTT. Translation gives CASSSFQGSTDTQYF.

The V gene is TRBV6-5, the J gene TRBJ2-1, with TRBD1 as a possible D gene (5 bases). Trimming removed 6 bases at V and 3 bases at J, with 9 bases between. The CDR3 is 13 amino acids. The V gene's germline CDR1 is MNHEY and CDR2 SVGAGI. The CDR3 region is CASSADSYNEQFF. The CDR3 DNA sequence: TGTGCCAGCAGCGCTGACAGCTACAATGAGCAGTTCTTC.

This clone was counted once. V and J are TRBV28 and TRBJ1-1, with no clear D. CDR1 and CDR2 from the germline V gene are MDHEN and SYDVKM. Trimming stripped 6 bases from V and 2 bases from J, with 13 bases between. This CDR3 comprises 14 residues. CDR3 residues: CASSLGGPNTEAFF. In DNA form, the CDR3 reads TGTGCCAGCAGCCTCGGAGGTCCAAACACTGAAGCTTTCTTT.

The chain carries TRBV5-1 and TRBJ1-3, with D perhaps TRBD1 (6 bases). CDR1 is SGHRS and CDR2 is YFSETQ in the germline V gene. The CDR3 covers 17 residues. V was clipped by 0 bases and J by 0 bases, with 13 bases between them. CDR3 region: CASSLVGQSLSGNTIYF. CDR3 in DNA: TGCGCCAGCAGCTTGGTAGGACAGTCGCTCTCTGGAAACACCATATATTTT.

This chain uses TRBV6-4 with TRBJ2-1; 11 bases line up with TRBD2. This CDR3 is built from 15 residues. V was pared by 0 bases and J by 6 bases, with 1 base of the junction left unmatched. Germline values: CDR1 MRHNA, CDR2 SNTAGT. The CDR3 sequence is CASSDSLAGGNEQFF. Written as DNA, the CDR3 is TGTGCCAGCAGTGACTCGCTAGCGGGGGGCAATGAGCAGTTCTTC.

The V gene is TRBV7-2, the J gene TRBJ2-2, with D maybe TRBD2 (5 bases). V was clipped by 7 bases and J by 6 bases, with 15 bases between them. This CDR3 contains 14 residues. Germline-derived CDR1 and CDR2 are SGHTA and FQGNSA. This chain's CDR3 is CASTPFEGAGELFF. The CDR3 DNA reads TGTGCCAGCACTCCTTTTGAGGGCGCCGGGGAGCTGTTTTTT.

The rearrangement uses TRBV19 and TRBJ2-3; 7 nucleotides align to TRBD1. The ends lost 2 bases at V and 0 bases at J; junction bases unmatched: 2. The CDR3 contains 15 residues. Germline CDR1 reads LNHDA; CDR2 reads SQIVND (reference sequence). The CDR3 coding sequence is TGTGCCAGTAGTATAACAGGGGCTAGCACAGATACGCAGTATTTT. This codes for CASSITGASTDTQYF.

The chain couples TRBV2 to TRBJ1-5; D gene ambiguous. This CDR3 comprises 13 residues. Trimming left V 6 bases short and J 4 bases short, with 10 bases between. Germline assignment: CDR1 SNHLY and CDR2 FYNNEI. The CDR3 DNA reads TGTGCCAGCAGCGGGATTCGTAATCAGCCCCAGCATTTT. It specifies CASSGIRNQPQHF.

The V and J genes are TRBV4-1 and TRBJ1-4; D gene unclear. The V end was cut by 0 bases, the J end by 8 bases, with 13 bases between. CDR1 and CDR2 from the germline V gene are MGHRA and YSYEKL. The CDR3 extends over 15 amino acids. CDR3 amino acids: CASSQDGQRVEKLFF. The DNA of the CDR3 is TGCGCCAGCAGCCAAGACGGCCAACGGGTGGAAAAACTGTTTTTT.

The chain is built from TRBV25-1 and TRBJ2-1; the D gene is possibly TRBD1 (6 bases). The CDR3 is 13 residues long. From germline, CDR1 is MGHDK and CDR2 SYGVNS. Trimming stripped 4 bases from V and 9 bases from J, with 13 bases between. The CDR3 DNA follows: TGTGCCAGCAGTGGGGACAACCGGCTTGAGCAGTTCTTC. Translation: CASSGDNRLEQFF.

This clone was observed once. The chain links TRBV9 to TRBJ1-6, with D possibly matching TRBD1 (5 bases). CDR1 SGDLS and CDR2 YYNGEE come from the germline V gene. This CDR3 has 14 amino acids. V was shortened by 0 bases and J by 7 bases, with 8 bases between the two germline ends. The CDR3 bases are TGTGCCAGCAGCGTAGGGGGGGGAAATTCACCCCTCCACTTT. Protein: CASSVGGGNSPLHF.

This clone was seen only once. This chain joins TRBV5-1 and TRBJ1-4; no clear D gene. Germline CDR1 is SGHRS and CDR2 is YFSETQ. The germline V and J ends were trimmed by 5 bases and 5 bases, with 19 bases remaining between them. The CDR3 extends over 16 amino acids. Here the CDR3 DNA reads TGCGCCAGCAGTTCCCGGGGAGCCGGAACGAATGAAAAACTGTTTTTT. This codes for CASSSRGAGTNEKLFF.

The CDR3 region is CASSWGDEQFF. CDR3 DNA: TGTGCCAGCTCATGGGGGGATGAGCAGTTCTTC. The rearrangement links TRBV18 to TRBJ2-1, with D tentatively TRBD2 (6 bases). Trimming stripped 5 bases from V and 8 bases from J, with 7 bases between. Germline assignment: CDR1 KGHSH and CDR2 LQKENI. There are 11 residues in the CDR3.

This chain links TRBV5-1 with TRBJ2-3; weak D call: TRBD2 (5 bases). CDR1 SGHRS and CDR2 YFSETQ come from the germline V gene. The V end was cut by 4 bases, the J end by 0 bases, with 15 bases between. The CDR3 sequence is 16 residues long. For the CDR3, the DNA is TGCGCCAGCAGCCTAAGGACTGGAACTAGCACAGATACGCAGTATTTT. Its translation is CASSLRTGTSTDTQYF.

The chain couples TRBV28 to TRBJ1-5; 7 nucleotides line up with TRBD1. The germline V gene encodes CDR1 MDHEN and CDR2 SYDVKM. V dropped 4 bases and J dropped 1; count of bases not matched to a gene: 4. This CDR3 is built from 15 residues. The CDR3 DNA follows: TGTGCCAGCAGTTGGGACAGCGGGAGCAATCAGCCCCAGCATTTT. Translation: CASSWDSGSNQPQHF.

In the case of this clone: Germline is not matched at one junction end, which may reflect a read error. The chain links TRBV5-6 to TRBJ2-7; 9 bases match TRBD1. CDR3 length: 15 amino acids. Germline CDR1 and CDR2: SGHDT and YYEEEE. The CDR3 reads CASSPGTGRNYEQCF. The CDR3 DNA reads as TGTGCCAGCAGCCCCGGGACAGGGCGTAACTACGAGCAGTGCTTC.

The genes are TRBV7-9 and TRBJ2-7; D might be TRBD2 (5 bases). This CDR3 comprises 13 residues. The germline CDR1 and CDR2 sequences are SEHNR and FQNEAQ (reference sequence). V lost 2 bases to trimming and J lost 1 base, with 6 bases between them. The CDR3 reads CASSLPGSYEQYF. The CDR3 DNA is TGTGCCAGCAGCTTACCGGGGTCCTACGAGCAGTACTTC.

The chain's CDR3 is CARTSPGSYNEQFF. As DNA, the CDR3 is TGTGCCCGCACCTCCCCGGGGTCCTACAATGAGCAGTTCTTC. The chain employs TRBV25-1 and TRBJ2-1; D might be TRBD2 (5 bases). Germline V gene sequence: CDR1 MGHDK, CDR2 SYGVNS. The CDR3 sequence is 14 residues long. The V end lost 11 bases, the J end lost 1 base, and 15 bases lay between the germline ends. Complete variable domain (other parts from reference TRBV25-1 and TRBJ2-1): EADIYQTPRYLVIGTGKKITLECSQTMGHDKMYWYQQDPGMELHLIHYSYGVNSTEKGDLSSESTVSRIRTEHFPLTLESARPSHTSQYLCARTSPGSYNEQFFGPGTRLTVL.

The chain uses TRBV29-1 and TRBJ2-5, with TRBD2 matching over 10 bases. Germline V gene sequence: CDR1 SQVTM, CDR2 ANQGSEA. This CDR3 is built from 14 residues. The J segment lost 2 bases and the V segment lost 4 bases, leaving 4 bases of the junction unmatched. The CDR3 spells CSVGGLARQETQYF. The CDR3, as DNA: TGCAGCGTTGGGGGACTAGCGCGACAAGAGACCCAGTACTTC. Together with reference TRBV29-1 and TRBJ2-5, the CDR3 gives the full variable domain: SAVISQKPSRDICQRGTSLTIQCQVDSQVTMMFWYRQQPGQSLTLIATANQGSEATYESGFVIDKFPISRPNLTFSTLTVSNMSPEDSSIYLCSVGGLARQETQYFGPGTRLLVL.